This TCR beta chain came from a study of blood T cell repertoires in COVID-19. Sequencing was performed with immunoSEQ multiplex PCR; in TCRdb, only in-frame clones are kept and a portion is missing. The sample has about 330,000 clones, approximately 84% seen once. J gave up 5 bases and V 6 bases, and 11 bases lay outside the gene matches. The CDR3 spans 15 residues. The germline V gene encodes CDR1 MNHEY and CDR2 SVGAGI. This chain uses TRBV6-5 with TRBJ1-2, with 8 bases identical to TRBD1. The clonotype originates from a woman in her twenties or thirties who had recovered from COVID-19. Sequenced: PBMCs or T cells enriched from blood (not recorded which). As DNA, the CDR3 is TGTGCCAGCAGAGAGGGACAGGAAATTTGGTATGGCTACACCTTC. It translates to CASREGQEIWYGYTF.